One sample yielded the 26 T cell receptor beta chains listed below, sequenced in a study of blood T cell repertoires in COVID-19. The repertoire was sequenced with immunoSEQ multiplex PCR; TCRdb's copy has only in-frame clones and lacks some. Here the sample spans 210,000 or so clones, 65% to 80% being singletons. The sequencing input was peripheral blood. The receptors come from a man aged 50-59 years who had recovered from COVID-19.

The gene calls are TRBV6-5 and TRBJ2-4; D is unresolved. Germline CDR1 is MNHEY and CDR2 is SVGAGI. This CDR3 has 14 residues. The V end was cut by 0 bases, the J end by 1 base, with 4 bases between. The CDR3 loop is CASSYSPAKNIQYF. The CDR3 nucleotides are TGTGCCAGCAGTTACTCCCCGGCCAAAAACATTCAGTACTTC.

The chain employs TRBV12-3 or TRBV12-4 and TRBJ2-7, with TRBD2 identical over 8 bases. After removal of 6 bases from V and 1 base from J, the junction contained 2 bases not matched to a gene. This CDR3 spans 13 amino acids. CDR3 amino acids: CASRGTRSYEQYF. CDR3 nucleotide sequence: TGTGCCAGCAGGGGGACTAGATCCTACGAGCAGTACTTC.

This clone has only one observation. V gene TRBV27 combines with J gene TRBJ2-5; 12 nucleotides match TRBD2. The CDR3 contains 12 residues. The germline CDR1 and CDR2 sequences are MNHEY and SMNVEV (reference sequence). Trimming cost V 5 bases and J 14 bases; bases outside gene matches: 6. The CDR3: CASSAGLAGLYF. The CDR3 DNA sequence: TGTGCCAGCAGTGCGGGACTAGCGGGCCTCTACTTC.

The chain links TRBV28 to TRBJ1-3; 7 bases align to TRBD1. CDR1 and CDR2 from the germline V gene are MDHEN and SYDVKM. The V and J ends lost 10 bases and 0 bases, in that order; junction bases with no gene match: 6. CDR3 length: 14 amino acids. The CDR3 DNA follows: TGTGCCACGACCAGGGGGAACTCTGGAAACACCATATATTTT. Amino acids: CATTRGNSGNTIYF.

This chain uses TRBV2 with TRBJ2-5; 8 bases are a match to TRBD1. Germline V gene data show CDR1 as SNHLY and CDR2 as FYNNEI. The V gene end was trimmed by 5 bases and the J gene end by 5 bases; junction bases not matched to a gene: 10. This CDR3 comprises 15 residues. CDR3 protein: CASSTRAGGDETQYF. The CDR3 DNA follows: TGTGCCAGCAGTACCCGTGCAGGGGGCGACGAGACCCAGTACTTC.

The chain links TRBV5-6 to TRBJ1-4; 8 nucleotides align to TRBD1. The V and J ends lost 4 bases and 8 bases, in that order; junction bases with no gene match: 10. From germline, CDR1 is SGHDT and CDR2 YYEEEE. The CDR3 spans 15 residues. The CDR3 is CASSPLDREDEKLFF. The CDR3 DNA reads TGTGCCAGCAGCCCCCTGGACAGGGAGGACGAAAAACTGTTTTTT.

This sequence joins TRBV19 and TRBJ1-5, with a possible D match to TRBD1 (6 bases). Trimming took 3 bases from V and 0 from J, leaving 21 bases between them. The CDR3 runs 19 residues. Germline V lookup: CDR1 LNHDA, CDR2 SQIVND (reference sequence). The CDR3 loop reads CASSILGAMGLYSNQPQHF. In DNA, the CDR3 is TGTGCCAGTAGTATCCTGGGGGCTATGGGCCTTTATAGCAATCAGCCCCAGCATTTT.

This clone was picked up one time. V gene TRBV19 combines with J gene TRBJ1-6, with D tentatively TRBD1 (6 bases). The length of the CDR3 is 15 residues. V shed 10 bases and J shed 7 bases, with 20 bases lying between them. The germline V gene encodes CDR1 LNHDA and CDR2 SQIVND (reference sequence). CDR3 DNA sequence: TGTGCCACCGGAAAACCGGGACAAGTGAATTCACCCCTCCACTTT. Encoded protein: CATGKPGQVNSPLHF. Combining the CDR3 with reference TRBV19 and TRBJ1-6 gives the whole variable domain DGGITQSPKYLFRKEGQNVTLSCEQNLNHDAMYWYRQDPGQGLRLIYYSQIVNDFQKGDIAEGYSVSREKKESFPLTVTSAQKNPTAFYLCATGKPGQVNSPLHFGNGTRLTVT.

This clone was seen once. This chain joins TRBV5-1 and TRBJ2-1; 9 nucleotides agree with TRBD2. Germline V gives CDR1 SGHRS, CDR2 YFSETQ. The CDR3 is 16 amino acids. The junction had 4 bases not matched to a gene; V was cut back by 3 bases and J by 0 bases. CDR3 nucleotides: TGCGCCAGCAGCTACAATAGCGGGAGCTCCTACAATGAGCAGTTCTTC. This codes for CASSYNSGSSYNEQFF.

The J gene is TRBJ2-3, the V gene TRBV5-4; 14 bases agree with TRBD2. The CDR3 sequence is 18 residues long. V lost 4 bases to trimming and J lost 0 bases; unmatched junction nucleotides: 7. Germline assignment: CDR1 SGHNT and CDR2 YYREEE (reference sequence). The CDR3 DNA reads as TGTGCCAGCAGCCTGGGACTAGCGGGAGATACTAGCACAGATACGCAGTATTTT. This translates into CASSLGLAGDTSTDTQYF.

This clone is a singleton in its sample. The chain links TRBV6-1 to TRBJ2-5, with D perhaps matching TRBD2 (6 bases). The CDR3 is made up of 15 amino acids. Germline-derived CDR1 and CDR2 are MNHNS and SASEGT. The ends were cut back, 3 bases at V and 5 bases at J, with 16 bases in the middle. CDR3 DNA sequence: TGTGCCAGCAGTGAGTCGGGGGTAGGAGTGGAGACCCAGTACTTC. Translated: CASSESGVGVETQYF.

This chain joins TRBV11-2 and TRBJ2-7; D perhaps matches TRBD2 (6 bases). This CDR3 comprises 19 residues. Germline V lookup: CDR1 SGHAT, CDR2 FQNNGV. The V end was cut by 0 bases, the J end by 9 bases, with 30 bases between. The CDR3 is CASSLDWAPRGSTTEGQYF. In DNA form, the CDR3 reads TGTGCCAGCAGCTTAGATTGGGCTCCCCGCGGATCAACTACGGAGGGGCAGTACTTC.

This clone was detected a few times. The V gene is TRBV5-1, the J gene TRBJ1-3; unclear D gene. Germline-derived CDR1 and CDR2 are SGHRS and YFSETQ. The CDR3 is made up of 16 amino acids. Trimming took 1 base from V and 4 from J, leaving 15 bases between them. In nucleotides, the CDR3 is TGCGCCAGCAGCTTGTCTCCGCCGGAGAGCGGAAACACCATATATTTT. The encoded protein is CASSLSPPESGNTIYF.

V is TRBV4-2 and J is TRBJ2-7; 8 bases match TRBD2. There are 16 residues in the CDR3. Germline V gives CDR1 LGHNA, CDR2 YNFKEQ. Unmatched junction bases numbered 5, after V lost 0 bases and J lost 1 base. CDR3 residues: CASSQDLASGSYEQYF. CDR3 in DNA: TGTGCCAGCAGCCAAGATCTGGCTAGCGGGTCCTACGAGCAGTACTTC.

This chain connects TRBV30 to TRBJ1-1; 7 nucleotides align to TRBD1. J was trimmed by 5 bases and V by 3 bases; bases with no gene match: 6. The CDR3 totals 13 residues. CDR1 GTSNPN and CDR2 SVGIG come from the germline V gene (reference sequence). This CDR3 reads CAWRIGTATEAFF. The CDR3 DNA is TGTGCCTGGAGAATCGGGACAGCGACTGAAGCTTTCTTT.

The rearrangement uses TRBV19 and TRBJ1-1, with 7 nucleotides matching TRBD1. Per the germline V gene, CDR1 is LNHDA and CDR2 is SQIVND (reference sequence). This CDR3 has 15 amino acids. The V and J ends lost 6 bases and 1 base, in that order; junction bases with no gene match: 8. Written as DNA, the CDR3 is TGTGCCAGTAGGGGAACAGGGGTATGGAACACTGAAGCTTTCTTT. Protein: CASRGTGVWNTEAFF. Full variable domain (missing parts from reference TRBV19 and TRBJ1-1): DGGITQSPKYLFRKEGQNVTLSCEQNLNHDAMYWYRQDPGQGLRLIYYSQIVNDFQKGDIAEGYSVSREKKESFPLTVTSAQKNPTAFYLCASRGTGVWNTEAFFGQGTRLTVV.

This chain links TRBV14 with TRBJ1-2; 11 bases are a match to TRBD1. Trimming took 4 bases from V and 7 from J; bases not matched to a gene: 2. The CDR3 loop spans 13 amino acids. CDR1 and CDR2 (germline): SGHDN, FVKESK. The chain's CDR3 is CASSPGTGGGYTF. CDR3 in DNA: TGTGCCAGCAGCCCCGGGACAGGGGGTGGCTACACCTTC.

The V gene is TRBV24-1, the J gene TRBJ2-3, with 7 bases identical to TRBD1. The germline CDR1 and CDR2 sequences are KGHDR and SFDVKD. The CDR3 is made up of 16 amino acids. Trimming took 3 bases from V and 5 from J; bases not matched to a gene: 10. CDR3 bases: TGTGCCACCAGTGATCCGAGAGGGACAGACCTAGATACGCAGTATTTT. It is translated as CATSDPRGTDLDTQYF.

The CDR3 DNA reads TGCGCCAGCAGCTTAACGGGACAGGGATTATACGAGCAGTACTTC. Translating gives CASSLTGQGLYEQYF. The chain recombines TRBV5-1 with TRBJ2-7; the match to TRBD1 covers 9 bases. This CDR3 spans 15 amino acids. Germline lookup yields CDR1 SGHRS and CDR2 YFSETQ. Trimming took 2 bases from V and 4 from J; bases not matched to a gene: 7.

The gene calls are TRBV18 and TRBJ2-1; 13 positions match TRBD2. The CDR3 sequence is 17 residues long. After removal of 5 bases from V and 8 bases from J, the junction contained 12 bases not matched to a gene. Germline CDR1 KGHSH, CDR2 LQKENI. CDR3 sequence (DNA): TGTGCCAGCTCATTCGGACTAGCGGGAGTGAGTTTTTATGAGCAGTTCTTC. Amino acids: CASSFGLAGVSFYEQFF.

The chain employs TRBV2 and TRBJ2-1; a possible D gene is TRBD2 (5 bases). The germline V gene has CDR1 SNHLY and CDR2 FYNNEI. The CDR3 is 17 amino acids. The V end lost 5 bases, the J end lost 5 bases, and 22 bases lay between the germline ends. The CDR3 loop is CASSWLPGTSQNNEQFF. CDR3 sequence (DNA): TGTGCCAGCAGTTGGCTTCCGGGAACCAGTCAAAACAATGAGCAGTTCTTC.

CDR3 sequence (DNA): TGTGCCAGTAGTAATTTGAGAGGGCACGGGGGCAATCAGCCCCAGCATTTT. This codes for CASSNLRGHGGNQPQHF. The V gene is TRBV19, the J gene TRBJ1-5; D uncertain. Germline V lookup: CDR1 LNHDA, CDR2 SQIVND (reference sequence). The CDR3 contains 17 residues. Trimming shortened V by 4 bases and J by 2 bases, and 18 bases separated the two germline ends. The full variable domain, rest sourced from reference TRBV19 and TRBJ1-5, is DGGITQSPKYLFRKEGQNVTLSCEQNLNHDAMYWYRQDPGQGLRLIYYSQIVNDFQKGDIAEGYSVSREKKESFPLTVTSAQKNPTAFYLCASSNLRGHGGNQPQHFGDGTRLSIL.

V gene TRBV4-2 combines with J gene TRBJ2-5; 9 bases map to TRBD2. The CDR3 covers 15 residues. Trimming took 0 bases from V and 7 from J; bases not matched to a gene: 6. CDR1 is LGHNA and CDR2 is YNFKEQ in the germline V gene. CDR3 sequence (DNA): TGTGCCAGCAGCCAAGACCTAGCGGGAATGGTGACCCAGTACTTC. Translated, it gives CASSQDLAGMVTQYF.

This chain links TRBV19 with TRBJ2-1; 12 bases map to TRBD1. Germline CDR1 reads LNHDA; CDR2 reads SQIVND (reference sequence). This CDR3 comprises 15 residues. With 5 bases clipped from V and 9 bases from J, the junction kept 8 bases outside the gene matches. The CDR3: CASSLWDRGRTEQFF. DNA for the CDR3: TGTGCCAGTAGTCTCTGGGACAGGGGGCGCACTGAGCAGTTCTTC.

This rearrangement joins TRBV6-5 to TRBJ2-7; D is unresolved. Germline V lookup: CDR1 MNHEY, CDR2 SVGAGI. The V gene lost 8 bases and the J gene lost 5 bases, with 10 bases spanning the gap. The CDR3 contains 11 residues. CDR3 sequence reads: CASSNMHEQYF. DNA for the CDR3: TGTGCCAGCTCTAATATGCACGAGCAGTACTTC.

The rearrangement uses TRBV27 and TRBJ1-1; tentative D call: TRBD1 (5 bases). Trimming left V 3 bases short and J 7 bases short, with 9 bases between. The CDR3 extends over 12 amino acids. The germline V gene encodes CDR1 MNHEY and CDR2 SMNVEV (reference sequence). CDR3 residues: CASSFRVGEAFF. Written as DNA, the CDR3 is TGTGCCAGCAGTTTCAGGGTAGGTGAAGCTTTCTTT.